This T cell receptor (beta chain) was captured in a study of shared clonotypes between healthy human individuals. Study-wide findings and caveats: Relative to memory subsets, naive subsets generally showed larger estimated richness.

The germline CDR1 and CDR2 sequences are LGHNT and FRNRAP. This CDR3 is built from 17 residues. V lost 5 bases and J 0 bases, leaving 19 bases between the germline ends. Comment on this clone: Its cognate antigen is unknown.

Genomic DNA per cell subset filled all wells of several immunoSEQ plates. Original handling: Because ImmunoSEQ provided only junction sequences with no quality scores, the filtering differed. The data were produced by immunoSEQ multiplex PCR, yet TCRdb's version contains in-frame clones alone and is incomplete. That table furnishes V, J and clone size, whereas the DNA furnished D and trimming. The table has about a million clones, around three quarters seen once. The rearrangement links TRBV12-5 to TRBJ1-1, with a possible D match to TRBD1 (5 bases). This TCR came from a young man in good health. Some clones in this sample may be carry-over from other donors' samples. What was sequenced was memory CD4+ T cells from PBMCs. This sample's subset: CD45RA-negative fraction. The DNA of the CDR3 is TGTGCTAGTGGTGCGACCCCGGGACGGTCAATGAACACTGAAGCTTTCTTT. It translates to CASGATPGRSMNTEAFF.